One and the same sample provided the 10 T cell receptor beta chains below, sequenced in a study of blood T cells in healthy people across ages (dated by TCRdb to the mid-2010s). The receptor library was made with 5' RACE. Sequencing was performed on an Illumina HiSeq 2500. The second PCR ran for about 6 to 11 cycles and used a J-beta primer mix along with a sample-barcoded 5' primer. Clones were called with MiXCR by TCRdb after fastp trimmed the public reads at Q25, and only in-frame beta chains were retained. Duplicate CDR3 protein sequences are folded into a single record with the most common DNA and genes. Within this sample are 1.5 million to 2 million distinct CDR3 sequences, with around 36% of them counted one time only. The top ten clones comprise roughly 10% of the sample. The material sequenced was blood. The receptors were sampled from a woman aged 25 to 39 in good health.

This clonotype was seen repeatedly, ten times or more. The rearrangement joins TRBV12-5 to TRBJ2-6, with a possible D match to TRBD2 (6 bases). The CDR3 runs 20 residues. CDR1 is LGHNT, CDR2 FRNRAP, per germline. The V gene lost 0 bases and the J gene lost 1 base, with 19 bases spanning the gap. The CDR3 sequence: CASGLVPPPRTMSGANVLTF. The CDR3 DNA follows: TGTGCTAGTGGTTTGGTTCCCCCACCAAGGACTATGTCTGGGGCCAACGTCCTGACTTTC.

The chain links TRBV28 to TRBJ2-5; possible D gene TRBD1, 6 bases. With 6 bases removed from V and 3 bases from J, the gap between germline ends came to 11 bases. The CDR3 runs to 13 residues. Germline V gene lookup returns CDR1 MDHEN and CDR2 SYDVKM. The CDR3, as DNA: TGTGCCAGCAGCCAGGGGATCGAAGAGACCCAGTACTTC. Its translation: CASSQGIEETQYF.

In this sample, this clonotype turned up a few times. The chain uses TRBV2 and TRBJ2-1; 8 nucleotides line up with TRBD2. Germline-derived CDR1 and CDR2 are SNHLY and FYNNEI. V trimming: 1 base; J trimming: 6 bases; junction bases outside the gene matches: 5. This CDR3 is 15 amino acids long. In nucleotides, the CDR3 is TGTGCCAGCAGTGAAGGACGGACTAGCTCCAATGAGCAGTTCTTC. It translates to CASSEGRTSSNEQFF.

This clonotype was seen a handful of times. V gene TRBV20-1 combines with J gene TRBJ2-7; 16 bases are shared with TRBD2. Germline CDR1 is DFQATT and CDR2 is SNEGSKA (reference sequence). V lost 6 bases and J lost 4; bases outside the gene matches: 6. This CDR3 is 15 amino acids long. The CDR3 nucleotides are TGCAGTGCGCTCAGGGGACTAGCGGGAGGGTACGAGCAGTACTTC. Translated, it gives CSALRGLAGGYEQYF.

This clonotype has more than one count but fewer than ten. The V call is TRBV28, the J call TRBJ2-7, with D unresolved. CDR1 is MDHEN and CDR2 is SYDVKM in the germline V gene. The CDR3 spans 17 residues. Trimming took 2 bases from V and 0 from J, leaving 17 bases between them. CDR3 in amino acids: CASSLKMPTRGSYEQYF. DNA of the CDR3: TGTGCCAGCAGTTTAAAAATGCCAACCCGCGGCTCCTACGAGCAGTACTTC.

The chain recombines TRBV7-2 with TRBJ2-1, with 11 positions matching TRBD2. V lost 3 bases to trimming and J lost 5 bases; unmatched junction nucleotides: 12. There are 18 residues in the CDR3. The germline CDR1 and CDR2 sequences are SGHTA and FQGNSA. CDR3 DNA sequence: TGTGCCAGCAGCTTCGTAGCGGGGGGGCCCTCAGGCGACAATGAGCAGTTCTTC. It specifies CASSFVAGGPSGDNEQFF.

The chain joins TRBV12-3 or TRBV12-4 to TRBJ2-1; possibly TRBD2 for D (6 bases). The CDR3 totals 14 residues. V was pared by 6 bases and J by 6 bases, with 15 bases between. The CDR3 here is CASSNPGLTNEQFF. The CDR3 nucleotides are TGTGCCAGCAGCAACCCGGGACTGACCAATGAGCAGTTCTTC.

The table lists this clonotype with a few counts. This chain uses TRBV21-1 with TRBJ2-6; the D call of TRBD1 is as the table states it, not checked on the DNA. TRBV21-1 is described as a pseudogene. The CDR3 is 20 residues long. The CDR3 DNA reads TGTGCCAGCAGCAAACCCCGAGGGCAGGGTAAGGTTTCTGGGGCCAACGTCCCGACTTTC. Translated, it gives CASSKPRGQGKVSGANVPTF.

The CDR3 DNA sequence: TGCAGTGCGTATAACCCGGACAGATCCTATAGCAATCAGCCCCAGCATTTT. Translation gives CSAYNPDRSYSNQPQHF. The V gene is TRBV20-1, the J gene TRBJ1-5, with D perhaps TRBD1 (6 bases). The germline V gene has CDR1 DFQATT and CDR2 SNEGSKA (reference sequence). Trimming took 6 bases from V and 0 from J, leaving 21 bases between them. CDR3 size: 17 residues.

The chain couples TRBV7-9 to TRBJ2-1, with D perhaps TRBD2 (7 bases). V lost 5 bases to trimming and J lost 5 bases, with 16 bases between them. Germline CDR1 reads SEHNR; CDR2 reads FQNEAQ (reference sequence). The CDR3 spans 15 residues. The CDR3 region is CASSERRGGNNEQFF. The CDR3 bases are TGTGCCAGCAGCGAGCGGAGGGGGGGAAACAATGAGCAGTTCTTC.